What follows are 3 T cell receptor beta chains derived from one specimen sequenced in a study of blood T cells in healthy people across ages. The use of a sample-barcoded 5' primer and a J-beta primer mix characterized a second PCR of about 7 to 12 cycles. TCRdb analysed the 5' RACE reads with MiXCR anew, one entry per CDR3 protein. The sample consists of around 670,000 distinct CDR3 sequences, under 30% of them appearing once. The specimen was blood. The receptors were gathered from an elderly woman in good health.

In this sample, this clonotype turned up a few times. This chain uses TRBV5-4 with TRBJ1-2; the D gene is possibly TRBD1 (5 bases). Germline V CDR1 and CDR2: SGHNT, YYREEE (reference sequence). CDR3 length: 17 residues. Trimming pared 5 bases from V and 1 base from J, leaving 21 bases between. The CDR3 nucleotides read TGTGCCAGCAGTTTTGCCGGGGCGGGACCGTTTAACTATGGCTACACCTTC. It specifies CASSFAGAGPFNYGYTF.

In nucleotides, the CDR3 is TGTGCCAGCGCTTGGGGGGTCGAGCAGTTCTTC. It translates to CASAWGVEQFF. This sequence joins TRBV27 and TRBJ2-1; possibly TRBD2 for D (6 bases). V dropped 8 bases and J dropped 10 bases, with 12 bases sitting between them. Per germline, CDR1 MNHEY and CDR2 SMNVEV (reference sequence). This CDR3 comprises 11 residues.

This chain joins TRBV7-9 and TRBJ2-5, with 8 bases identical to TRBD1. CDR1 and CDR2 (germline): SEHNR, FQNEAQ (reference sequence). This CDR3 has 15 residues. V shed 5 bases and J 5 bases; nucleotides not matched to a gene: 10. This CDR3 reads CASSTSAGGRETQYF. Here the CDR3 DNA reads TGTGCCAGCAGCACCAGTGCAGGGGGCCGGGAGACCCAGTACTTC.